The 10 T cell receptor beta chains below come from one sample, sequenced in a study of blood T cell repertoires in COVID-19. Generated by immunoSEQ multiplex PCR, the TCRdb table keeps only in-frame clones and is missing some. The sample contains some 130,000 clones, approximately 84% of which appear only once. Sequenced: peripheral blood. The receptor source for this set is a woman of 80 years or more with acute or convalescent COVID-19.

The chain joins TRBV14 to TRBJ1-6, with a tentative D call TRBD1 (6 bases). Trimming left V 0 bases short and J 7 bases short, with 10 bases between. The CDR3 has 15 residues. CDR1 SGHDN and CDR2 FVKESK come from the germline V gene. The CDR3 loop is CASSQEQGLNSPLHF. CDR3 in DNA: TGTGCCAGCAGCCAAGAACAGGGTTTGAATTCACCCCTCCACTTT. Based on the CDR3 plus reference TRBV14 and TRBJ1-6, the full variable domain is EAGVTQFPSHSVIEKGQTVTLRCDPISGHDNLYWYRRVMGKEIKFLLHFVKESKQDESGMPNNRFLAERTGGTYSTLKVQPAELEDSGVYFCASSQEQGLNSPLHFGNGTRLTVT.

The V call is TRBV5-6, the J call TRBJ1-2; 7 bases are a match to TRBD1. This CDR3 region has 12 residues. Germline V lookup: CDR1 SGHDT, CDR2 YYEEEE. The V gene end was trimmed by 6 bases and the J gene end by 8 bases; junction bases not matched to a gene: 7. This chain's CDR3 is CASNDRVEGYTF. CDR3 DNA sequence: TGTGCCAGCAATGACAGGGTGGAGGGCTACACCTTC.

The chain employs TRBV4-3 and TRBJ2-3, with 10 bases matching TRBD2. The CDR3 is 18 amino acids. Germline CDR1 reads LGHNA; CDR2 reads YSLEER. The V gene end was trimmed by 0 bases and the J gene end by 5 bases; junction bases not matched to a gene: 11. CDR3 sequence (DNA): TGCGCCAGCAGCCAAGAATGGGGGCGTCTAGCGGGAGTAGATACGCAGTATTTT. Protein sequence: CASSQEWGRLAGVDTQYF.

J is TRBJ1-5 and V is TRBV5-5; 9 nucleotides agree with TRBD1. Germline trimming cut 4 bases from V and 0 bases from J; bases unmatched to any gene: 5. The CDR3 is 16 amino acids. The germline gives CDR1 SGHKS, CDR2 YYEKEE (reference sequence). CDR3 bases: TGTGCCAGCAGCCGGGACAGGGCCAATAGCAATCAGCCCCAGCATTTT. It translates to CASSRDRANSNQPQHF.

This sequence joins TRBV3-1 (or the pseudogene TRBV3-2) and TRBJ1-1, with 7 bases identical to TRBD1. The CDR3 consists of 18 residues. The V segment lost 8 bases and the J segment 1 base; nucleotides outside the gene matches: 19. Germline values: CDR1 LGHDT, CDR2 YNNKEL (reference sequence). DNA of the CDR3: TGTGCCAGCTTATCCCAGGGACAGAAGTTTCTTACGAACACTGAAGCTTTCTTT. Translating gives CASLSQGQKFLTNTEAFF.

The chain couples TRBV30 to TRBJ1-5, with 7 positions matching TRBD1. The germline V gene encodes CDR1 GTSNPN and CDR2 SVGIG (reference sequence). The CDR3 is made up of 15 amino acids. V trimming: 2 bases; J trimming: 3 bases; junction bases outside the gene matches: 7. The CDR3 DNA reads as TGTGCCTGGAGTCTTCCGGGACAGTACAATCAGCCCCAGCATTTT. This translates into CAWSLPGQYNQPQHF.

The sample holds one count of this clone. The chain recombines TRBV7-2 with TRBJ1-4; 7 bases align to TRBD1. Germline V gene lookup returns CDR1 SGHTA and CDR2 FQGNSA. This CDR3 has 13 residues. Losses at the gene ends were 5 bases for V and 10 bases for J; bases not matched to a gene: 7. The CDR3 region has the DNA TGTGCCAGCAGCGCGGGGACAGCTGGAAAACTGTTTTTT. The encoded protein is CASSAGTAGKLFF.

This sequence joins TRBV7-2 and TRBJ2-7, with 10 bases aligning to TRBD2. Germline CDR1 SGHTA, CDR2 FQGNSA. V lost 1 base to trimming and J lost 2 bases; unmatched junction nucleotides: 2. This CDR3 is 15 amino acids long. The CDR3 here is CASSLGTSGPYEQYF. CDR3 coding DNA: TGTGCCAGCAGCTTAGGGACTAGCGGACCCTACGAGCAGTACTTC.

The V and J genes are TRBV30 and TRBJ1-2; a weak D match, TRBD1 (5 bases). Trimming shortened V by 4 bases and J by 11 bases, and 14 bases separated the two germline ends. The germline V gene has CDR1 GTSNPN and CDR2 SVGIG (reference sequence). The CDR3 has 11 residues. This CDR3 reads CAWTQDIRYTF. The CDR3 DNA follows: TGTGCCTGGACCCAGGACATACGGTACACCTTC.

The V and J genes are TRBV7-9 and TRBJ1-4; 8 bases match TRBD1. This CDR3 region has 15 residues. Trimming took 5 bases from V and 8 from J; bases not matched to a gene: 10. Per germline, CDR1 SEHNR and CDR2 FQNEAQ (reference sequence). As DNA, the CDR3 is TGTGCCAGCAGCCCCGGACAGGGTCGGGTCGAAAAACTGTTTTTT. It is translated as CASSPGQGRVEKLFF.